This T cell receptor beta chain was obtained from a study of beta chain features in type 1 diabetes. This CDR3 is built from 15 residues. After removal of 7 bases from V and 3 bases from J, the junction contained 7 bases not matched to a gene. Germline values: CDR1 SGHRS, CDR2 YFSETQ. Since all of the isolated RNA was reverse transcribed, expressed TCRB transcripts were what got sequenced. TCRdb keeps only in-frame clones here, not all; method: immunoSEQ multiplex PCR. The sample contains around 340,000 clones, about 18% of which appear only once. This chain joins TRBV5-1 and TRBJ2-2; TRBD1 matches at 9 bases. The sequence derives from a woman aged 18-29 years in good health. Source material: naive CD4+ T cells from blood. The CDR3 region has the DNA TGCGCCAGCTCACGGACAGGGGTGGACACCGGGGAGCTGTTTTTT. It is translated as CASSRTGVDTGELFF. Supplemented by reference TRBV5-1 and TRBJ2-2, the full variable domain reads KAGVTQTPRYLIKTRGQQVTLSCSPISGHRSVSWYQQTPGQGLQFLFEYFSETQRNKGNFPGRFSGRQFSNSRSEMNVSTLELGDSALYLCASSRTGVDTGELFFGEGSRLTVL.